The 23 T cell receptor beta chains given below trace back to one sample, sequenced in a study of cytomegalovirus exposure and HLA in healthy donors. Researchers ran the PCR with 60 Vbeta and 13 Jbeta primers. Data came from immunoSEQ multiplex PCR; TCRdb stores just in-frame clones and leaves some out. The sample comprises roughly 150,000 clones, about 64% of which are singletons, and over 2.5% rests with the top ten. The specimen was PBMCs. Receptor source: a woman aged 25 to 39 in good health and CMV-seropositive.

The V call is TRBV5-1, the J call TRBJ2-7; 9 bases fit TRBD1. This CDR3 spans 15 amino acids. The V gene's germline CDR1 is SGHRS and CDR2 YFSETQ. J gave up 4 bases and V 4 bases, and 9 bases lay outside the gene matches. The CDR3 here is CASSPQQGAIYEQYF. For the CDR3, the DNA is TGCGCCAGCAGCCCGCAACAGGGGGCCATATACGAGCAGTACTTC. Supplemented by reference TRBV5-1 and TRBJ2-7, the full variable domain reads KAGVTQTPRYLIKTRGQQVTLSCSPISGHRSVSWYQQTPGQGLQFLFEYFSETQRNKGNFPGRFSGRQFSNSRSEMNVSTLELGDSALYLCASSPQQGAIYEQYFGPGTRLTVT.

The rearrangement uses TRBV4-1 and TRBJ2-1; 7 positions agree with TRBD2. Trimming removed 4 bases from V and 10 bases from J; junction bases left unmatched: 16. Germline V CDR1 and CDR2: MGHRA, YSYEKL. The CDR3 spans 16 residues. The CDR3 spells CASSRALAVAGFEQFF. CDR3 coding DNA: TGCGCCAGCAGCCGAGCCCTAGCGGTCGCGGGGTTCGAGCAGTTCTTC.

The rearrangement links TRBV5-4 to TRBJ1-1; 8 nucleotides align to TRBD1. V lost 1 base and J lost 5; bases outside the gene matches: 7. Germline-derived CDR1 and CDR2 are SGHNT and YYREEE (reference sequence). The CDR3 runs to 15 residues. This CDR3 is CASSLMDRASTEAFF. As DNA, the CDR3 is TGTGCCAGCAGCTTGATGGACAGGGCATCAACTGAAGCTTTCTTT.

This clone was detected a few times. This sequence joins TRBV9 and TRBJ1-1; D is uncertain. The V end was cut by 3 bases, the J end by 0 bases, with 15 bases between. CDR1 and CDR2 (germline): SGDLS, YYNGEE. This CDR3 is built from 16 residues. This chain's CDR3 is CASSEPSVGVNTEAFF. The CDR3 nucleotides are TGTGCCAGCAGCGAGCCTTCAGTCGGGGTGAACACTGAAGCTTTCTTT.

V and J are TRBV6-4 and TRBJ1-1, with 7 bases fitting TRBD1. CDR1 and CDR2 (germline): MRHNA, SNTAGT. The trim removed 9 bases at V and 5 bases at J, leaving 0 bases unmatched. The CDR3 runs to 10 residues. CDR3 sequence reads: CARQGTEAFF. The CDR3 DNA sequence: TGTGCCAGACAGGGGACTGAAGCTTTCTTT.

CDR3 coding DNA: TGTGCCAGTAGTATGTTCGGAGCTAATGAAAAACTGTTTTTT. Its protein is CASSMFGANEKLFF. V gene TRBV19 combines with J gene TRBJ1-4; D remains ambiguous. With 3 bases removed from V and 3 bases from J, the gap between germline ends came to 8 bases. The CDR3 has 14 residues. In germline, CDR1 is LNHDA, CDR2 SQIVND (reference sequence).

This rearrangement joins TRBV5-4 to TRBJ2-3; the D gene is possibly TRBD1 (5 bases). Germline V gives CDR1 SGHNT, CDR2 YYREEE (reference sequence). The CDR3 loop spans 13 amino acids. Trimming cost V 0 bases and J 3 bases, with 5 bases left between them. This chain's CDR3 is CASSLDRTDTQYF. The CDR3 DNA follows: TGTGCCAGCAGCTTGGACAGGACAGATACGCAGTATTTT.

The chain joins TRBV5-1 to TRBJ2-5; D is perhaps TRBD1 (6 bases). Trimming removed 4 bases from V and 2 bases from J, with 9 bases in between. This CDR3 has 13 amino acids. Germline V gene sequence: CDR1 SGHRS, CDR2 YFSETQ. The CDR3 loop is CASSRGQQETQYF. The DNA for the CDR3 is TGCGCCAGCAGCCGGGGACAACAAGAGACCCAGTACTTC. The full variable domain, rest sourced from reference TRBV5-1 and TRBJ2-5, is KAGVTQTPRYLIKTRGQQVTLSCSPISGHRSVSWYQQTPGQGLQFLFEYFSETQRNKGNFPGRFSGRQFSNSRSEMNVSTLELGDSALYLCASSRGQQETQYFGPGTRLLVL.

The rearrangement joins TRBV5-1 to TRBJ1-6, with 7 bases identical to TRBD1. V trimming: 2 bases; J trimming: 5 bases; junction bases outside the gene matches: 7. The germline V gene encodes CDR1 SGHRS and CDR2 YFSETQ. This CDR3 contains 16 residues. CDR3 DNA: TGCGCCAGCAGCTTCGCTGGGACAGATAATAATTCACCCCTCCACTTT. This encodes CASSFAGTDNNSPLHF.

This chain links TRBV11-3 with TRBJ2-7, with D maybe TRBD1 (6 bases). The CDR3 runs 14 residues. Germline lookup yields CDR1 SGHNT and CDR2 YENEEA. Trimming removed 4 bases from V and 3 bases from J, with 13 bases in between. Here the CDR3 DNA reads TGTGCCAGCAGCTCCCGACAGGAATTCTACGAGCAGTACTTC. Translating it yields CASSSRQEFYEQYF.

The chain uses TRBV18 and TRBJ1-1, with TRBD1 identical over 7 bases. This CDR3 is 17 amino acids long. The J segment lost 0 bases and the V segment lost 1 base, leaving 8 bases of the junction unmatched. The germline gives CDR1 KGHSH, CDR2 LQKENI. The CDR3 region has the DNA TGTGCCAGCTCACCACGGTCAGGGGGTACCCTGAACACTGAAGCTTTCTTT. It yields the protein CASSPRSGGTLNTEAFF.

DNA of the CDR3: TGTGCCAGCAGCCACATCACAGGGGGTGCTTACTACGAGCAGTACTTC. Its translation is CASSHITGGAYYEQYF. The chain joins TRBV4-2 to TRBJ2-7; TRBD1 aligns across 8 bases. Looked up from germline, CDR1 is LGHNA and CDR2 is YNFKEQ. The V segment lost 3 bases and the J segment 3 bases; nucleotides outside the gene matches: 10. The CDR3 contains 16 residues.

This clone has more than one count but fewer than ten. This rearrangement joins TRBV16 to TRBJ1-1, with D maybe TRBD1 (5 bases). CDR1 and CDR2 (germline): KGHSY, FQNENV. The CDR3 consists of 16 residues. V was cut by 0 bases and J by 1 base, with 12 bases left in between. The CDR3, as DNA: TGTGCCAGCAGCCAATCAGGCGGGGCAAAGAACACTGAAGCTTTCTTT. Translating gives CASSQSGGAKNTEAFF.

The CDR3: CASSGGQDNQPQHF. In nucleotides, the CDR3 is TGTGCCAGCAGCGGCGGACAGGACAATCAGCCCCAGCATTTT. V and J are TRBV9 and TRBJ1-5; 7 nucleotides line up with TRBD1. The ends lost 3 bases at V and 3 bases at J; junction bases unmatched: 3. Germline V gene data show CDR1 as SGDLS and CDR2 as YYNGEE. This CDR3 comprises 14 residues.

V usage is TRBV13 and J usage is TRBJ2-2, with 10 bases aligning to TRBD2. With V trimmed by 5 bases and J by 2 bases, 5 bases remained unmatched. Germline V lookup: CDR1 PRHDT, CDR2 FYEKMQ (reference sequence). CDR3 length: 16 amino acids. The DNA for the CDR3 is TGTGCCAGCAGCACCTTAGCGGGAGGTAACACCGGGGAGCTGTTTTTT. Its protein is CASSTLAGGNTGELFF.

The chain has TRBV7-2 and TRBJ2-7; TRBD2 matches at 8 bases. The CDR3 runs 16 residues. The V gene's germline CDR1 is SGHTA and CDR2 FQGNSA. V shed 4 bases and J 4 bases; nucleotides not matched to a gene: 12. Here the CDR3 reads CASSSPPGRAQYEQYF. In DNA form, the CDR3 reads TGTGCCAGCAGCTCCCCCCCCGGGAGGGCCCAGTACGAGCAGTACTTC.

The rearrangement joins TRBV7-9 to TRBJ2-7; TRBD2 agrees at 7 bases. The J segment lost 3 bases and the V segment lost 5 bases, leaving 7 bases of the junction unmatched. The germline gives CDR1 SEHNR, CDR2 FQNEAQ (reference sequence). This CDR3 spans 14 amino acids. CDR3 in DNA: TGTGCCAGCAGCATAAGCGGGGTGAACTACGAGCAGTACTTC. This sequence encodes CASSISGVNYEQYF.

The V gene is TRBV10-3, the J gene TRBJ2-3; D unresolved. V gave up 0 bases and J gave up 4 bases, with 8 bases separating them. This CDR3 has 14 residues. Germline lookup yields CDR1 ENHRY and CDR2 SYGVKD. The CDR3 coding sequence is TGTGCCATCAGTGAGTCGGTAAGCGCAGATACGCAGTATTTT. It codes for CAISESVSADTQYF.

CDR3 in amino acids: CASRGLGVNEQFF. The CDR3 region has the DNA TGTGCCAGCAGGGGATTAGGGGTCAATGAGCAGTTCTTC. The chain is built from TRBV2 and TRBJ2-1; D may be TRBD1 (5 bases). Germline CDR1 is SNHLY and CDR2 is FYNNEI. This CDR3 region has 13 residues. Trimming took 6 bases from V and 6 from J, leaving 12 bases between them.

A word on this clone: At the DNA level, this CDR3 is encoded by other sequences in the same sample as well. The chain uses TRBV19 and TRBJ2-7; 10 bases line up with TRBD2. The CDR3 contains 15 residues. The V gene end was trimmed by 4 bases and the J gene end by 0 bases; junction bases not matched to a gene: 3. CDR1 is LNHDA and CDR2 is SQIVND in the germline V gene (reference sequence). The CDR3 nucleotides are TGTGCCAGTAGTAGGCTAGCGGGAGTCTCCTACGAGCAGTACTTC. It yields the protein CASSRLAGVSYEQYF. Combining the CDR3 with reference TRBV19 and TRBJ2-7 gives the whole variable domain DGGITQSPKYLFRKEGQNVTLSCEQNLNHDAMYWYRQDPGQGLRLIYYSQIVNDFQKGDIAEGYSVSREKKESFPLTVTSAQKNPTAFYLCASSRLAGVSYEQYFGPGTRLTVT.

This clone was detected a few times. Sequence at one end of the junction differs from germline and may be a read error. The chain is built from TRBV4-2 and TRBJ1-4; tentative D call: TRBD1 (6 bases). The CDR3 runs to 13 residues. Germline V CDR1 and CDR2: LGHNA, YNFKEQ. The CDR3 DNA follows: TGTGCCAGTTTACAGGGCGTCGAGCGAAAAACTGTTTTT. Residues: CASLQGVERKTVF.

V gene TRBV5-6 combines with J gene TRBJ1-2; D gene unclear. The germline V and J ends were trimmed by 6 bases and 7 bases, with 31 bases remaining between them. This CDR3 is 18 amino acids long. Per germline, CDR1 SGHDT and CDR2 YYEEEE. The CDR3 here is CASTPRASNIVGRGGYTF. CDR3 nucleotides: TGTGCCAGCACTCCCCGGGCCTCAAACATTGTGGGGAGAGGTGGCTACACCTTC.

The genes are TRBV6-1 and TRBJ1-5; D might be TRBD1 (6 bases). The CDR3 spans 15 residues. The V end was cut by 6 bases, the J end by 0 bases, with 12 bases between. Germline lookup yields CDR1 MNHNS and CDR2 SASEGT. The CDR3 coding sequence is TGTGCCAGCAGAGAACAGGGTTCTAGCAATCAGCCCCAGCATTTT. Protein sequence: CASREQGSSNQPQHF.